The 10 T cell receptor beta chains reported below all come from one sample, sequenced in a study of early T cells in non-severe SARS-CoV-2 infection. TCRdb redid the calling of the 5' RACE reads with MiXCR, one entry per CDR3 protein. Among about 37,000 distinct CDR3 sequences, under 6.5% were seen once, and the ten largest hold roughly 25%. Sequences were obtained from whole blood. These receptors originate from an adult who was a healthcare worker with PCR-confirmed SARS-CoV-2 infection or an uninfected control (not recorded which).

This clonotype has just a few counts. The V call is TRBV20-1, the J call TRBJ1-2; 7 nucleotides match TRBD1. CDR3 length equals 14 residues. Trimming cost V 3 bases and J 6 bases; bases outside gene matches: 10. Germline V gene data show CDR1 as DFQATT and CDR2 as SNEGSKA (reference sequence). CDR3 sequence: CSARPGTGDDGYTF. For the CDR3, the DNA is TGCAGTGCTAGGCCCGGCACAGGGGACGATGGCTACACCTTC.

The table lists this clonotype with a few counts. The V and J genes are TRBV15 and TRBJ2-5; the D is unclear. This CDR3 spans 12 amino acids. Germline V CDR1 and CDR2: LNHNV, YYDKDF (reference sequence). V dropped 0 bases and J dropped 5 bases, with 4 bases sitting between them. DNA of the CDR3: TGTGCCACCAGCAGAGATAGGGAGACCCAGTACTTC. Protein product: CATSRDRETQYF.

This clonotype was seen repeatedly, ten times or more. The V gene is TRBV7-2, the J gene TRBJ2-3, with D perhaps being TRBD1 or TRBD2 (5 bases each). V dropped 5 bases and J dropped 3 bases, with 12 bases sitting between them. Germline V gene sequence: CDR1 SGHTA, CDR2 FQGNSA. CDR3 length equals 14 residues. The CDR3 protein is CASSPGRGTDTQYF. In DNA form, the CDR3 reads TGTGCCAGCAGCCCAGGGCGCGGGACAGATACGCAGTATTTT.

This clonotype has a count of ten or more. The V and J genes are TRBV20-1 and TRBJ2-3, with TRBD2 matching 16 bases. V gave up 6 bases and J gave up 8 bases; unmatched junction bases: 8. The CDR3 extends over 15 amino acids. The germline V gene encodes CDR1 DFQATT and CDR2 SNEGSKA (reference sequence). CDR3: CSAPSGLAGGGTQYF. Here the CDR3 DNA reads TGCAGTGCCCCCTCGGGACTAGCGGGAGGGGGTACGCAGTATTTT.

This clonotype was seen repeatedly, ten times or more. The J gene is TRBJ1-2, the V gene TRBV30; D may be TRBD1 (5 bases). V lost 3 bases, J lost 6 bases, and 8 bases lay in between. The CDR3 has 11 amino acids. CDR1 GTSNPN and CDR2 SVGIG come from the germline V gene (reference sequence). CDR3 in DNA: TGTGCCTGGAGCAGGGTAGATGGCTACACCTTC. It codes for CAWSRVDGYTF. The variable domain in full, completed from reference TRBV30 and TRBJ1-2, reads SQTIHQWPATLVQPVGSPLSLECTVEGTSNPNLYWYRQAAGRGLQLLFYSVGIGQISSEVPQNLSASRPQDRQFILSSKKLLLSDSGFYLCAWSRVDGYTFGSGTRLTVV.

This clonotype came up many times. The rearrangement uses TRBV20-1 and TRBJ1-2; 9 bases map to TRBD1. Germline loops: CDR1 DFQATT, CDR2 SNEGSKA (reference sequence). Losses at the gene ends were 5 bases for V and 8 bases for J; bases not matched to a gene: 9. The CDR3 is 13 residues long. The CDR3 DNA follows: TGCAGTGCTTCCAAACAGGGGGCGCGCGGCTACACCTTC. Amino acid sequence: CSASKQGARGYTF.

This clonotype has ten or more counts. The chain has TRBV10-3 and TRBJ2-3, with D possibly TRBD2 on 7 matching bases. This CDR3 has 13 residues. Germline CDR1 reads ENHRY; CDR2 reads SYGVKD. Trimming cost V 11 bases and J 1 base, with 13 bases left between them. The CDR3 spells CAAQGGGTDTQYF. The CDR3 DNA reads as TGTGCCGCCCAAGGGGGGGGCACAGATACGCAGTATTTT.

In its sample, this clonotype was seen many times. J is TRBJ1-6 and V is TRBV3-1; the match to TRBD1 covers 7 bases. Germline V gene sequence: CDR1 LGHDT, CDR2 YNNKEL (reference sequence). This CDR3 region has 14 residues. With 5 bases clipped from V and 6 bases from J, the junction kept 4 bases outside the gene matches. CDR3 protein: CASSSRDSNSPLHF. The CDR3 nucleotides read TGTGCCAGCAGCTCCCGGGACAGTAATTCACCCCTCCACTTT.

This clonotype was detected many times. This rearrangement joins TRBV5-1 to TRBJ2-2; the match to TRBD1 covers 9 bases. J lost 4 bases, V lost 6 bases, and 13 bases had no gene match. The CDR3 is 17 amino acids. The germline gives CDR1 SGHRS, CDR2 YFSETQ. CDR3 region: CASIPGLGTGSTGELFF. CDR3 nucleotides: TGCGCCAGCATCCCGGGACTCGGGACAGGGTCCACCGGGGAGCTGTTTTTT.

This clonotype was seen a few times. The CDR3 spells CASSLLEETQYF. CDR3 nucleotides: TGTGCCAGCAGCCTACTGGAAGAGACCCAGTACTTC. V and J are TRBV5-6 and TRBJ2-5; D unclear. Germline CDR1 and CDR2: SGHDT and YYEEEE. V was shortened by 4 bases and J by 3 bases, with 7 bases between the two germline ends. This CDR3 contains 12 residues.